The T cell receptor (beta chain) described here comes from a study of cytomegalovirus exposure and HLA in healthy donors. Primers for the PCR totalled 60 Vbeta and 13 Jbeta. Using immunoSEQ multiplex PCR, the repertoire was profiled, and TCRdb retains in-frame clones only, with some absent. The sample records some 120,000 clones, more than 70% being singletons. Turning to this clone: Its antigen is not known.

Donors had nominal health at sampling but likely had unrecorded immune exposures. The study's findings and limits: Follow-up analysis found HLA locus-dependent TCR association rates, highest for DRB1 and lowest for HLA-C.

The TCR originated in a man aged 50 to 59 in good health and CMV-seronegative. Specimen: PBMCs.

The CDR3 sequence: CASSRLAGGPTGTGELFF. CDR3 in DNA: TGTGCCAGCAGCAGACTAGCGGGAGGGCCGACGGGCACCGGGGAGCTGTTTTTT. This rearrangement joins TRBV9 to TRBJ2-2, with 14 bases lining up with TRBD2. The CDR3 sequence is 18 residues long. V shed 4 bases and J 4 bases; nucleotides not matched to a gene: 9. CDR1 SGDLS and CDR2 YYNGEE come from the germline V gene.